The clone carrying this T cell receptor beta chain was seen only a few times. This entry is derived from a study of T-cell reconstitution after alpha-beta-depleted transplantation in children. The germline V gene has CDR1 DFQATT and CDR2 SNEGSKA (reference sequence). The V end lost 3 bases, the J end lost 4 bases, and 12 bases lay between the germline ends. This CDR3 region has 13 residues. Unique molecular identifiers were incorporated when the TCRbeta library was constructed. A single record per CDR3 protein comes from TCRdb applying MiXCR to the PCR reads. The repertoire holds a few hundred thousand distinct CDR3 sequences, about 17% seen once, with 2.5% to 4% in the top ten.

V and J are TRBV20-1 and TRBJ1-2; maybe TRBD1 (5 bases). The specimen comprised PBMCs from the stem cell graft donor, sampled from the stem cell graft. The receptor was isolated from a human donor who donated a stem cell graft to a child with acute lymphoblastic leukemia. This chain's CDR3 is CSASYGAGYGYTF. CDR3 bases: TGCAGTGCTAGCTACGGGGCGGGCTATGGCTACACCTTC.